A selection of T cell receptor beta chains follows, all from one sample in a study of blood T cell repertoires in COVID-19. Using immunoSEQ multiplex PCR, the repertoire was profiled, and TCRdb retains in-frame clones only, with some absent. Among some 320,000 clones listed, roughly 90% were seen once. Sample: PBMCs or T cells enriched from blood (not recorded which). These receptors were taken from a man in his 60s who had recovered from COVID-19. Both conserved end residues are part of each CDR3. Each record gives: J gene, V gene, clone size, D gene, CDR3 protein, CDR3 DNA. A D gene is named only where the DNA matches it firmly. Not every row has a clone size; where given, it reads once, few, many or a size class.

TRBJ2-5,TRBV5-5,-,TRBD2,CASSFRLAGGQETQYF,TGTGCCAGCAGCTTTAGACTAGCGGGAGGACAAGAGACCCAGTACTTC
TRBJ1-1,TRBV10-3,once,-,CAISGGVTEAFF,TGTGCCATCAGTGGGGGGGTAACTGAAGCTTTCTTT
TRBJ2-7,TRBV7-9,-,TRBD2,CASSFIAGILYEQYF,TGTGCCAGCAGCTTCATAGCGGGAATCCTTTACGAGCAGTACTTC
TRBJ1-6,TRBV28,-,-,CASSSRGYYSSYNSPLHF,TGTGCCAGCAGTTCTCGAGGGTACTACAGCTCCTATAATTCACCCCTCCACTTT
TRBJ1-1,TRBV29-1,-,-,CSVEGRANTEAFF,TGCAGCGTCGAAGGCAGGGCCAACACTGAAGCTTTCTTT
TRBJ1-2,TRBV19,-,TRBD1,CATDRGGYTF,TGTGCCACCGACAGGGGCGGCTACACCTTC
TRBJ2-5,TRBV14,-,-,CASSQDRVQETQYF,TGTGCCAGCAGCCAAGACAGGGTCCAAGAGACCCAGTACTTC
TRBJ2-1,TRBV7-5,-,-,CARSLEWSSGTSHSYNEQFF,TGTGCCAGAAGCTTAGAGTGGTCTAGCGGGACTTCACACTCCTACAATGAGCAGTTCTTC
TRBJ1-6,TRBV25-1,-,-,CASMPPGVFNSPLHF,TGTGCCAGCATGCCCCCCGGGGTCTTTAATTCACCCCTCCACTTT
TRBJ2-3,TRBV7-3,-,TRBD2,CASSMGLALNTDTQYF,TGTGCCAGCAGCATGGGACTAGCCCTAAACACAGATACGCAGTATTTT
TRBJ2-1,TRBV5-1,-,TRBD2,CASSLSRTSGLNEQFF,TGCGCCAGCAGCTTGTCAAGGACTAGCGGGCTCAATGAGCAGTTCTTC
TRBJ1-1,TRBV7-9,-,TRBD1,CASSSTGQTEAFF,TGTGCCAGCAGCTCGACAGGGCAGACTGAAGCTTTCTTT
TRBJ1-5,TRBV7-2,-,-,CASSSQGNQPQHF,TGTGCCAGCAGCTCTCAGGGGAATCAGCCCCAGCATTTT
TRBJ1-1,TRBV28,-,-,CASKRYRVGNTEAFF,TGTGCCAGCAAGCGGTACAGGGTGGGGAACACTGAAGCTTTCTTT
TRBJ2-1,TRBV5-6,-,-,CASSLGVLLPVF,TGTGCCAGCAGCTTGGGAGTACTCTTACCTGTCTTC
TRBJ2-2,TRBV5-6,-,-,CASSLGHVNTGELFF,TGTGCCAGCAGCTTGGGGCACGTCAACACCGGGGAGCTGTTTTTT
TRBJ2-1,TRBV10-2,-,TRBD2,CASSDTGGHNEQFF,TGCGCCAGCAGTGACACGGGAGGCCACAATGAGCAGTTCTTC
TRBJ2-7,TRBV7-9,-,-,CASSLQVGEQYF,TGTGCCAGCAGCTTACAGGTCGGCGAGCAGTACTTC
TRBJ2-2,TRBV28,-,-,CASSRDRELFF,TGTGCCAGCAGCCGGGACAGGGAGCTGTTTTTT
TRBJ2-1,TRBV3-1/TRBV3-2,-,TRBD2,CASSQVGAGAGGLNWQFF,TGTGCCAGCAGCCAAGTCGGGGCAGGAGCGGGAGGGCTAAACTGGCAGTTCTTC